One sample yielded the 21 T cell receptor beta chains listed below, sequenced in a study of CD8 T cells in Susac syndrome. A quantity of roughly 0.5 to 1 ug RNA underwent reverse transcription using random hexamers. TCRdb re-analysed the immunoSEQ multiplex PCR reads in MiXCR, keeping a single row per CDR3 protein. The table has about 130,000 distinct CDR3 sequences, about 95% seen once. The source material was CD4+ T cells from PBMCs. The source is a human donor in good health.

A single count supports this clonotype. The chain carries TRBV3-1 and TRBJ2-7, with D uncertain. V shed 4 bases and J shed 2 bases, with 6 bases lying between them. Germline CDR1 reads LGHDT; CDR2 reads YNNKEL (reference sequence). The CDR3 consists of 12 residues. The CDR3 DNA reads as TGTGCCAGCAGCCGTCAACCCTACGAGCAGTACTTC. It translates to CASSRQPYEQYF.

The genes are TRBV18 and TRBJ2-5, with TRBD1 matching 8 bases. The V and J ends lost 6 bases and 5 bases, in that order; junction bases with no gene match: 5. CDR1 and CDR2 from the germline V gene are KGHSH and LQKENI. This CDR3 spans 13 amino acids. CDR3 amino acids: CASSRGLSETQYF. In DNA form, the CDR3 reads TGTGCCAGCTCCAGGGGGCTCAGCGAGACCCAGTACTTC. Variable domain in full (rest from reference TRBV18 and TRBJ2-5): NAGVMQNPRHLVRRRGQEARLRCSPMKGHSHVYWYRQLPEEGLKFMVYLQKENIIDESGMPKERFSAEFPKEGPSILRIQQVVRGDSAAYFCASSRGLSETQYFGPGTRLLVL.

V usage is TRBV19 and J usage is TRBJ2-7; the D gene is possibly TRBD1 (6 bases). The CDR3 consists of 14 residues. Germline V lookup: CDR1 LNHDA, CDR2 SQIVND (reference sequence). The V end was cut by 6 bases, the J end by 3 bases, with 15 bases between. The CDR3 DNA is TGTGCCAGTAGAGTGAAGGACAGCATCTACGAGCAGTACTTC. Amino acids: CASRVKDSIYEQYF.

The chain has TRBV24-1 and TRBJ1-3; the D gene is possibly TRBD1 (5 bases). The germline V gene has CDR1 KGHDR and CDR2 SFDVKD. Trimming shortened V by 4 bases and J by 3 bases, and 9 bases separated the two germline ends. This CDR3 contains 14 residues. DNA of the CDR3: TGTGCCACCAGTGACCGGGACGGTGGAAACACCATATATTTT. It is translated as CATSDRDGGNTIYF.

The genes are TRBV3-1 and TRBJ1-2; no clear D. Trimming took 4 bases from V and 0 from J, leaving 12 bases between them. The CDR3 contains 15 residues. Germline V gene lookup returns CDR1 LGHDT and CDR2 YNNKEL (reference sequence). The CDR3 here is CASSPSALSNYGYTF. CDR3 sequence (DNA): TGTGCCAGCAGCCCAAGCGCGCTCTCTAACTATGGCTACACCTTC.

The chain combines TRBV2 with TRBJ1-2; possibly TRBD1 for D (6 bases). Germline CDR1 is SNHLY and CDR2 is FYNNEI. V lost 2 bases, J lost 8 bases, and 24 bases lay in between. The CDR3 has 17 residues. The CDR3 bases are TGTGCCAGCAGTGAATGGGGAACAGGGACCCCTCTTGGCGGCTACACCTTC. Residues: CASSEWGTGTPLGGYTF.

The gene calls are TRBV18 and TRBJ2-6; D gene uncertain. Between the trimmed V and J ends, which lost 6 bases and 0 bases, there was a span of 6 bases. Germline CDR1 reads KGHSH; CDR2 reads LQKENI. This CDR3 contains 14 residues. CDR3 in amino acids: CASSQNSGANVLTF. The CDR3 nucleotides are TGTGCCAGCTCCCAGAACTCTGGGGCCAACGTCCTGACTTTC.

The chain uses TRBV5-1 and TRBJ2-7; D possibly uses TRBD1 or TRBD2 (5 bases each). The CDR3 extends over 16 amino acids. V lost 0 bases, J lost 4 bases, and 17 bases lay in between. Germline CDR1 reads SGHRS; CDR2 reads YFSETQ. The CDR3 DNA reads TGCGCCAGCAGCTTGGGAGGGACCCAGGCCAAGTACGAGCAGTACTTC. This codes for CASSLGGTQAKYEQYF.

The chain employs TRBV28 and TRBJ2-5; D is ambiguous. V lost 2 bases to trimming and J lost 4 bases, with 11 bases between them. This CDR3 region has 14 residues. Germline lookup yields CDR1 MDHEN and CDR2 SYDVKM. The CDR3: CASSLPVVPETQYF. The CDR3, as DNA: TGTGCCAGCAGTTTACCCGTTGTCCCAGAGACCCAGTACTTC.

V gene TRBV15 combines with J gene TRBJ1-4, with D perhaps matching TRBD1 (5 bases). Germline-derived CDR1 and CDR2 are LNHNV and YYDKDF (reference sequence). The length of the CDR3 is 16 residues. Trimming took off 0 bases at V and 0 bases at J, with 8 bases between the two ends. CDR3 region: CATSRDLTATNEKLFF. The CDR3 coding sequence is TGTGCCACCAGCAGAGATCTGACAGCAACTAATGAAAAACTGTTTTTT.

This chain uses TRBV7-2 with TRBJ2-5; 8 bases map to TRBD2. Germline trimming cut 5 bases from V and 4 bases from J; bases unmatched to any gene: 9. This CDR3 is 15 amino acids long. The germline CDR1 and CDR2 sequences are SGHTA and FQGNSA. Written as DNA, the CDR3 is TGTGCCAGCAGCCCAATAGCGGGGACTACAGAGACCCAGTACTTC. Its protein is CASSPIAGTTETQYF.

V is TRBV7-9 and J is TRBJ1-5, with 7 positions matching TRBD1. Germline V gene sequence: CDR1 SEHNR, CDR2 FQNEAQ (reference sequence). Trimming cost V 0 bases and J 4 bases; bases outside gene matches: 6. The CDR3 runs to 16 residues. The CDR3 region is CASSLAGADRNQPQHF. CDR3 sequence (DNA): TGTGCCAGCAGCTTAGCGGGGGCGGACAGGAATCAGCCCCAGCATTTT.

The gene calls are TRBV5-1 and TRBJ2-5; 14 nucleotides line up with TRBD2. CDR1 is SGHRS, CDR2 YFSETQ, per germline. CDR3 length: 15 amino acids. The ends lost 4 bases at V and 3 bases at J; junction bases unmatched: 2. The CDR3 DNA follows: TGCGCCAGCAGCACGGGACTAGCGGGAGAAGAGACCCAGTACTTC. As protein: CASSTGLAGEETQYF.

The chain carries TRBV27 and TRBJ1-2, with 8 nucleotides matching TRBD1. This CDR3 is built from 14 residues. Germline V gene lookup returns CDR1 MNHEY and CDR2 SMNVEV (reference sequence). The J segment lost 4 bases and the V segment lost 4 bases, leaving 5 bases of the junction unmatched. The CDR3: CASSSRQGTYGYTF. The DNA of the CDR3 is TGTGCCAGCAGTTCTAGACAGGGGACCTATGGCTACACCTTC.

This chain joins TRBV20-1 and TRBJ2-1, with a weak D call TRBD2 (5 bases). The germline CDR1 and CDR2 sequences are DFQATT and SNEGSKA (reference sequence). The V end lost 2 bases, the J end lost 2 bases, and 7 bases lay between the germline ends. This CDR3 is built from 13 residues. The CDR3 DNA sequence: TGCAGTGCTAGAAGGAGGACCTACAATGAGCAGTTCTTC. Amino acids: CSARRRTYNEQFF.

CDR3 protein: CSVRSGTGGYGYTF. In nucleotides, the CDR3 is TGCAGCGTTCGGTCCGGGACAGGAGGCTATGGCTACACCTTC. V and J are TRBV29-1 and TRBJ1-2; TRBD1 aligns across 8 bases. Germline V lookup: CDR1 SQVTM, CDR2 ANQGSEA. V lost 5 bases, J lost 4 bases, and 9 bases stayed unmatched. CDR3 size: 14 residues. The complete variable domain, with remaining parts taken from reference TRBV29-1 and TRBJ1-2, reads SAVISQKPSRDICQRGTSLTIQCQVDSQVTMMFWYRQQPGQSLTLIATANQGSEATYESGFVIDKFPISRPNLTFSTLTVSNMSPEDSSIYLCSVRSGTGGYGYTFGSGTRLTVV.

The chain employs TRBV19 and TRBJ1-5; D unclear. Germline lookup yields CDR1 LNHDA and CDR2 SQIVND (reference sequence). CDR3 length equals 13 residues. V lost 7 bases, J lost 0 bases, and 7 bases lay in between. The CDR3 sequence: CASKVTSNQPQHF. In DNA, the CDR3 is TGTGCCAGTAAGGTAACTAGCAATCAGCCCCAGCATTTT.

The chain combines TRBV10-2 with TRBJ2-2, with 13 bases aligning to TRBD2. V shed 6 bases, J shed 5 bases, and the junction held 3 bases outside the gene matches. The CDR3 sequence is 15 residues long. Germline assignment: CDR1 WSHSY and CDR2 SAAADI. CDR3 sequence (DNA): TGCGCCAGCAGCGGACTAGCGGGAGTTACCGGGGAGCTGTTTTTT. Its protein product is CASSGLAGVTGELFF.

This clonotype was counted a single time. The CDR3 bases are TGTGCCAGCAGCCCGAGAGAGGGGAGCGGCGGCTACACCTTC. Translating gives CASSPREGSGGYTF. This chain uses TRBV7-9 with TRBJ1-2, with a tentative D call TRBD1 (5 bases). Germline assignment: CDR1 SEHNR and CDR2 FQNEAQ (reference sequence). The CDR3 covers 14 residues. Trimming cost V 5 bases and J 8 bases, with 18 bases left between them. Drawing the rest from reference TRBV7-9 and TRBJ1-2, the complete variable domain is DTGVSQNPRHKITKRGQNVTFRCDPISEHNRLYWYRQTLGQGPEFLTYFQNEAQLEKSRLLSDRFSAERPKGSFSTLEIQRTEQGDSAMYLCASSPREGSGGYTFGSGTRLTVV.

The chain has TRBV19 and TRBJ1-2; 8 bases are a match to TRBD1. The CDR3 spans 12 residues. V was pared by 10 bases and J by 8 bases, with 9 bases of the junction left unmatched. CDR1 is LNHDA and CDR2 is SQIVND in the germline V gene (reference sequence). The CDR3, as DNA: TGTGCCACCTCCCAGGGGGCCACGGGCTACACCTTC. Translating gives CATSQGATGYTF.

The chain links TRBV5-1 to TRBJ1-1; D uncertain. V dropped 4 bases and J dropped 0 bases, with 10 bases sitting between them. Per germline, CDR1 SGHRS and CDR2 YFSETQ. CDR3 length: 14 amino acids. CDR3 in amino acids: CASSAPGMNTEAFF. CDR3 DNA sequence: TGCGCCAGCAGCGCTCCGGGTATGAACACTGAAGCTTTCTTT.